This T cell receptor beta chain was obtained from a study of shared clonotypes between healthy human individuals. Positive CCR7 selection of CD45RO-negative cells yielded the naive CD8 cells, and terminally differentiated effector memory CD45RA+ cells were excluded. As concerns this clone: Its antigen remains unidentified.

Study observations and caveats: Clonotypes that were shared across a handful of donors made up around 5% of naive CD4 clonotypes. Few donors restricted represented genetic and exposure-history diversity. Generation of non-shared clonotypes was less probable than generation of clonotypes shared by all four donors.

Germline V gene lookup returns CDR1 SGHDT and CDR2 YYEEEE. Unmatched junction bases numbered 9, after V lost 4 bases and J lost 3 bases. The CDR3 has 15 amino acids. Assay execution took place at the deep level. TCRdb's copy holds only in-frame clones and misses some; the assay was immunoSEQ multiplex PCR. The top ten hold under 0.25% of the sample, which has approximately 840,000 clones, about 96% seen once. Material for sequencing was naive CD8+ T cells sorted from blood. The receptor's source is a man aged 25 to 40 in good health. The genes are TRBV5-6 and TRBJ2-7; the match to TRBD2 covers 8 bases. The CDR3 nucleotides read TGTGCCAGCAGCCCTACCGGGACTAGTTACTACGAGCAGTACTTC. It codes for CASSPTGTSYYEQYF.